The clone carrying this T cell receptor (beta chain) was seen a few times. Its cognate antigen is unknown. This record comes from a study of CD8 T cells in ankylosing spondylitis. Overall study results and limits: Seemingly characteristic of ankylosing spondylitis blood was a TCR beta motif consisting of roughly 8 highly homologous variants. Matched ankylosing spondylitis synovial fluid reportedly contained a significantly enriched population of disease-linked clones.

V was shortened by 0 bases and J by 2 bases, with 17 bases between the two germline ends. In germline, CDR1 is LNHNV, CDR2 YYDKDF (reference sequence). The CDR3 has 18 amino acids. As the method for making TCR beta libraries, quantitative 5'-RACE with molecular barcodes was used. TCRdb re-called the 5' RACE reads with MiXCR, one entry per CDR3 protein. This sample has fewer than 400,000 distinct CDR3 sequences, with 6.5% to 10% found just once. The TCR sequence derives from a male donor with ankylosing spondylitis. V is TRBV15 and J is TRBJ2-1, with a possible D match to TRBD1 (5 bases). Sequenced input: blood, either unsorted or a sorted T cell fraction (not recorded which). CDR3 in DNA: TGTGCCACCAGCAGAGAGCAACACAGAAGGGGCCCCTACAATGAGCAGTTCTTC. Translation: CATSREQHRRGPYNEQFF. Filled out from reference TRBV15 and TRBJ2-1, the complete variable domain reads DAMVIQNPRYQVTQFGKPVTLSCSQTLNHNVMYWYQQKSSQAPKLLFHYYDKDFNNEADTPDNFQSRRPNTSFCFLDIRSPGLGDTAMYLCATSREQHRRGPYNEQFFGPGTRLTVL.